The next 2 T cell receptor beta chains were all read from a single sample in a study of OX40 agonist ivuxolimab in advanced cancers. Generated by immunoSEQ multiplex PCR, the TCRdb table keeps only in-frame clones and is missing some. The sample has 43,000 or so clones; around nine tenths are singletons. Sample: CD4+ or CD8+ T cells sorted from blood, taken in a trial of the OX40 agonist ivuxolimab. All receptors derive from an adult with an advanced solid tumor such as melanoma, head and neck, liver or kidney cancer.

The table lists this clone with a count of one. The rearrangement links TRBV5-4 to TRBJ2-6; 7 bases agree with TRBD2. CDR3 size: 18 residues. Germline V lookup: CDR1 SGHNT, CDR2 YYREEE (reference sequence). The ends lost 0 bases at V and 3 bases at J; junction bases unmatched: 9. CDR3 sequence reads: CASSLGPTSSDGANVLTF. The CDR3 DNA follows: TGTGCCAGCAGCTTGGGCCCGACTAGCTCGGATGGGGCCAACGTCCTGACTTTC.

The rearrangement uses TRBV7-9 and TRBJ1-2; D remains ambiguous. The V end lost 7 bases, the J end lost 2 bases, and 14 bases lay between the germline ends. Germline CDR1 and CDR2: SEHNR and FQNEAQ (reference sequence). The CDR3 contains 14 residues. CDR3 sequence reads: CASTVKGNNYGYTF. The CDR3 nucleotides are TGTGCCAGCACCGTCAAAGGGAACAACTATGGCTACACCTTC.